This T cell receptor (beta chain) emerged from a study of blood T cell repertoires in COVID-19. Sequenced by immunoSEQ multiplex PCR; TCRdb stores in-frame clones only, minus some. Altogether roughly 140,000 clones are present, 82% being singletons, with the ten largest covering roughly 4%. This CDR3 is built from 14 residues. Trimming removed 3 bases at V and 7 bases at J, with 13 bases between. Germline V gene sequence: CDR1 KGHSH, CDR2 LQKENI. Sequencing was done on a sample of peripheral blood. This rearrangement joins TRBV18 to TRBJ1-5, with D maybe TRBD1 (5 bases). The receptor comes from a woman older than 75 with acute or convalescent COVID-19. CDR3 amino acids: CASSPWQGSQPQHF. In DNA form, the CDR3 reads TGTGCCAGCTCACCCTGGCAGGGAAGCCAGCCCCAGCATTTT.